The 19 T cell receptor beta chains reported below all come from one sample, sequenced in a study of neurological immune-mediated disorders. TCRdb analysed the 5' RACE reads with MiXCR anew, one entry per CDR3 protein. In the table there are approximately 66,000 distinct CDR3 sequences, 3% to 3.5% of which are singletons. The sequencing input was PBMCs. These TCRs come from a man between 35 and 55 years old with multiple sclerosis.

This clonotype was seen ten or more times. This chain connects TRBV5-6 to TRBJ2-3; D is uncertain. V lost 0 bases to trimming and J lost 3 bases, with 8 bases between them. This CDR3 is 14 amino acids long. Germline V lookup: CDR1 SGHDT, CDR2 YYEEEE. The CDR3, as DNA: TGTGCCAGCAGCTTGGGATTTGGGACAGATACGCAGTATTTT. Translation gives CASSLGFGTDTQYF.

This clonotype was recorded at least ten times. The J gene is TRBJ2-5, the V gene TRBV2; 8 bases are shared with TRBD2. This CDR3 is 12 amino acids long. Germline V lookup: CDR1 SNHLY, CDR2 FYNNEI. The V and J ends lost 11 bases and 5 bases, in that order; junction bases with no gene match: 7. This CDR3 is CAGKAGVETQYF. For the CDR3, the DNA is TGTGCCGGAAAAGCGGGAGTCGAGACCCAGTACTTC.

This clonotype was seen many times. The rearrangement links TRBV11-1 to TRBJ2-1; D might be TRBD2 (6 bases). Germline V gene sequence: CDR1 SGHAT, CDR2 FQDESV (reference sequence). The CDR3 consists of 15 residues. Trimming removed 5 bases at V and 0 bases at J, with 11 bases between. The CDR3 region has the DNA TGTGCCAGCAGCCCTAGGCGGGGCTCCTACAATGAGCAGTTCTTC. It codes for CASSPRRGSYNEQFF.

This clonotype was picked up many times. The chain links TRBV6-6 to TRBJ2-5; D ambiguous. The CDR3 covers 12 residues. Deletions cut 6 bases from V and 5 bases from J, with 10 bases between. The germline V gene encodes CDR1 MNHNY and CDR2 SVGAGI (reference sequence). The CDR3 DNA reads as TGTGCCAGCAGACCCACCGGGGAGACCCAGTACTTC. It encodes CASRPTGETQYF.

This clonotype was picked up many times. V gene TRBV5-1 combines with J gene TRBJ1-1; TRBD1 agrees at 7 bases. This CDR3 is 14 amino acids long. V dropped 6 bases and J dropped 2; count of bases not matched to a gene: 7. The germline CDR1 and CDR2 sequences are SGHRS and YFSETQ. For the CDR3, the DNA is TGCGCCAGCACCCCAACAGGGGATAACACTGAAGCTTTCTTT. This translates into CASTPTGDNTEAFF.

This clonotype was detected ten times or more. J is TRBJ1-4 and V is TRBV7-9; D unclear. The germline V gene encodes CDR1 SEHNR and CDR2 FQNEAQ (reference sequence). V lost 2 bases and J lost 9, with 4 bases in between. The CDR3 consists of 11 residues. Here the CDR3 DNA reads TGTGCCAGCAGCTTATCAAAAAAACTGTTTTTT. Amino acid sequence: CASSLSKKLFF. The full variable domain, completed using reference TRBV7-9 and TRBJ1-4, is DTGVSQNPRHKITKRGQNVTFRCDPISEHNRLYWYRQTLGQGPEFLTYFQNEAQLEKSRLLSDRFSAERPKGSFSTLEIQRTEQGDSAMYLCASSLSKKLFFGSGTQLSVL.

This clonotype was observed at least ten times. This chain uses TRBV5-1 with TRBJ2-1, with 8 bases that match TRBD1. Looked up from germline, CDR1 is SGHRS and CDR2 is YFSETQ. Losses at the gene ends were 4 bases for V and 9 bases for J; bases not matched to a gene: 12. This CDR3 is 15 amino acids long. The CDR3 DNA follows: TGCGCCAGCAGCCCCTCCGCGACAGGGGCTGGTGAGCAGTTCTTC. The encoded protein is CASSPSATGAGEQFF.

This clonotype has a count of ten or more. CDR3 nucleotides: TGCAGTGCAGAGGACAGGGGGAACTATGGCTACACCTTC. It is translated as CSAEDRGNYGYTF. The chain employs TRBV20-1 and TRBJ1-2; TRBD1 agrees at 10 bases. This CDR3 is 13 amino acids long. The trim removed 6 bases at V and 2 bases at J, leaving 3 bases unmatched. Looked up from germline, CDR1 is DFQATT and CDR2 is SNEGSKA (reference sequence).

This clonotype was detected many times. This chain links TRBV29-1 with TRBJ2-7, with D unclear. The germline CDR1 and CDR2 sequences are SQVTM and ANQGSEA. Trimming pared 4 bases from V and 0 bases from J, leaving 16 bases between. The CDR3 loop spans 15 amino acids. CDR3 amino acids: CSVGYFRILSYEQYF. For the CDR3, the DNA is TGCAGCGTTGGCTATTTTAGGATACTCTCCTACGAGCAGTACTTC.

About this clonotype itself: Just one base apart from a much larger clone, this may be a read error. V and J are TRBV7-9 and TRBJ1-4; D unclear. The germline V gene has CDR1 SEHNR and CDR2 FQNEAQ (reference sequence). V lost 1 base, J lost 4 bases, and 7 bases lay in between. The CDR3 consists of 14 residues. CDR3 in amino acids: CASSLGKLNEKLFF. In DNA form, the CDR3 reads TGTGCCAGCAGCTTAGGAAAGCTTAATGAAAAACTGTTTTTT.

This clonotype was detected ten times or more. The chain joins TRBV29-1 to TRBJ1-2; possibly TRBD1 for D (6 bases). This CDR3 spans 13 amino acids. Per germline, CDR1 SQVTM and CDR2 ANQGSEA. Between the trimmed V and J ends, which lost 6 bases and 2 bases, there was a span of 13 bases. CDR3 nucleotides: TGCAGCGTAGGGGGTCTCGGGAACTATGGCTACACCTTC. Protein product: CSVGGLGNYGYTF.

This clonotype was observed many times. The CDR3 bases are TGTGCCAGCAGTGATAGAGTAGGAACACACAATGAGCAGTTCTTC. Its protein is CASSDRVGTHNEQFF. The chain has TRBV25-1 and TRBJ2-1; no definite D call. The CDR3 length is 15 residues. V was shortened by 3 bases and J by 5 bases, with 14 bases between the two germline ends. Germline assignment: CDR1 MGHDK and CDR2 SYGVNS. The entire variable domain, with the rest obtained from reference TRBV25-1 and TRBJ2-1, is as follows: EADIYQTPRYLVIGTGKKITLECSQTMGHDKMYWYQQDPGMELHLIHYSYGVNSTEKGDLSSESTVSRIRTEHFPLTLESARPSHTSQYLCASSDRVGTHNEQFFGPGTRLTVL.

This clonotype was seen many times. This chain joins TRBV7-7 and TRBJ2-3; TRBD2 is a possible D gene (6 bases). V was cut by 0 bases and J by 4 bases, with 11 bases left in between. Germline V lookup: CDR1 SSHAT, CDR2 FNYEAQ (reference sequence). The CDR3 extends over 15 amino acids. The CDR3 DNA is TGTGCCAGCAGCTTAGCCCCGGGAGTCGCAGATACGCAGTATTTT. This gives the protein CASSLAPGVADTQYF.

This clonotype occurred many times. CDR3 in DNA: TGTGCCAGCAGCTTAGCCTTCTACAATGAGCAGTTCTTC. Its protein product is CASSLAFYNEQFF. The V gene is TRBV7-2, the J gene TRBJ2-1; D gene unclear. Germline V CDR1 and CDR2: SGHTA, FQGNSA. This CDR3 region has 13 residues. The V end lost 0 bases, the J end lost 3 bases, and 3 bases lay between the germline ends.

In its sample, this clonotype was seen many times. This rearrangement joins TRBV7-2 to TRBJ2-7, with TRBD1 matching 8 bases. V was pared by 4 bases and J by 7 bases, with 15 bases of the junction left unmatched. The CDR3 extends over 16 amino acids. The germline V gene has CDR1 SGHTA and CDR2 FQGNSA. The CDR3 protein is CASSSSPGDRSREQYF. The CDR3 DNA reads as TGTGCCAGCAGCTCCTCCCCGGGGGACAGGAGCCGGGAGCAGTACTTC.

At least ten counts were recorded for this clonotype. The gene calls are TRBV27 and TRBJ1-6; no reliable D call. The length of the CDR3 is 15 residues. Per the germline V gene, CDR1 is MNHEY and CDR2 is SMNVEV (reference sequence). V was cut by 6 bases and J by 3 bases, with 12 bases left in between. The CDR3 DNA is TGTGCCAGCAGCCACGAGAAAGGCTATAATTCACCCCTCCACTTT. It yields the protein CASSHEKGYNSPLHF.

This clonotype was recorded at least ten times. The chain uses TRBV24-1 and TRBJ1-2; 7 bases line up with TRBD1. The ends lost 7 bases at V and 3 bases at J; junction bases unmatched: 4. CDR3 length equals 13 residues. Germline CDR1 and CDR2: KGHDR and SFDVKD. The CDR3 DNA follows: TGTGCCACCAGCCAAGACAGGGACTATGGCTACACCTTC. Translating it yields CATSQDRDYGYTF.

This clonotype was seen repeatedly, ten times or more. The chain has TRBV12-3 or TRBV12-4 and TRBJ1-2; perhaps TRBD1 as D (5 bases). V was shortened by 7 bases and J by 1 base, with 13 bases between the two germline ends. The CDR3 spans 14 residues. The CDR3 protein is CASTQGNLNYGYTF. CDR3 DNA sequence: TGTGCCAGCACTCAGGGTAACCTTAACTATGGCTACACCTTC.

This clonotype was seen many times. The chain joins TRBV20-1 to TRBJ2-4; a weak D match, TRBD1 (6 bases). The V end lost 2 bases, the J end lost 0 bases, and 14 bases lay between the germline ends. CDR3 size: 16 residues. Per germline, CDR1 DFQATT and CDR2 SNEGSKA (reference sequence). The CDR3 DNA sequence: TGCAGTGCTAGACGATTAGGACAGTTAGCCAAAAACATTCAGTACTTC. Amino acids: CSARRLGQLAKNIQYF.